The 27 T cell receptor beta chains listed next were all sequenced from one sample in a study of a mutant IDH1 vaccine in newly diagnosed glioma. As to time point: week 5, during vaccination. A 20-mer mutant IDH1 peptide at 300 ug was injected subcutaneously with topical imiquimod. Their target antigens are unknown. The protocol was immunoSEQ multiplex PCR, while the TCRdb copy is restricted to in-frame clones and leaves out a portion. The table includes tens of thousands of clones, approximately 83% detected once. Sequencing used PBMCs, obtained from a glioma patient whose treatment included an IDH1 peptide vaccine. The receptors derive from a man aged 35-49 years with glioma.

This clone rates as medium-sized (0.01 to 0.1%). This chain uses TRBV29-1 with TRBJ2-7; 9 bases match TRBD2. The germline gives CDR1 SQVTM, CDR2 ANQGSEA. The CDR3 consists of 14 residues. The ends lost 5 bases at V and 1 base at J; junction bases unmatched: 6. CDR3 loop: CSVNPSGRSYEQYF. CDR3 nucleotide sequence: TGCAGCGTTAACCCCAGCGGGAGGTCCTACGAGCAGTACTTC.

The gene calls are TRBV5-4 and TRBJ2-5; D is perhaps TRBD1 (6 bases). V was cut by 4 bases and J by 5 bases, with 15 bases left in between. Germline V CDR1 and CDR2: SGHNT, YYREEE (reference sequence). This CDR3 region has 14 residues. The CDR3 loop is CASSQQGSTETQYF. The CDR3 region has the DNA TGTGCCAGCAGCCAACAGGGATCGACGGAGACCCAGTACTTC.

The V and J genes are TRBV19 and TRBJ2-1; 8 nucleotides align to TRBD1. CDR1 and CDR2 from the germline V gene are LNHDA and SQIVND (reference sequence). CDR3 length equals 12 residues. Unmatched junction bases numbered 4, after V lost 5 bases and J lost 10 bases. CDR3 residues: CASSWAGGEQFF. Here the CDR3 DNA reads TGTGCCAGTAGTTGGGCAGGGGGCGAGCAGTTCTTC.

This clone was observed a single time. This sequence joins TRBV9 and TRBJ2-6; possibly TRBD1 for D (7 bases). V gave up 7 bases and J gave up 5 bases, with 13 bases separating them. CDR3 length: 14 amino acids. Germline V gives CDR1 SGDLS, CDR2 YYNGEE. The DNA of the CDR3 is TGTGCCAGCCAGGGGGGATATAGGGCCAACGTCCTGACTTTC. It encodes CASQGGYRANVLTF.

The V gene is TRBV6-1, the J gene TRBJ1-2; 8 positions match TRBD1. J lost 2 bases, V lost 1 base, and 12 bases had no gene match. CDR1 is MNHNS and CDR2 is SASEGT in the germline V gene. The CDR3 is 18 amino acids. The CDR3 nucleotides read TGTGCCAGCAGTGAAGAAGGGATTCAGACAGGGGCGAACTATGGCTACACCTTC. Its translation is CASSEEGIQTGANYGYTF.

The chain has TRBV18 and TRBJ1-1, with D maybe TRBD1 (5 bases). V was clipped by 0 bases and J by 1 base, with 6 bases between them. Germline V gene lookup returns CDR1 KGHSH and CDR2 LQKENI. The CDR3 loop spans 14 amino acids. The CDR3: CASSPPGPNTEAFF. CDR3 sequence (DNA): TGTGCCAGCTCACCACCGGGGCCGAACACTGAAGCTTTCTTT.

CDR3 in DNA: TGTGCCACCAGCAGCCGTATAGCGGGGTTGGGAGATACGCAGTATTTT. This gives the protein CATSSRIAGLGDTQYF. The chain carries TRBV15 and TRBJ2-3; TRBD2 aligns across 8 bases. CDR3 length: 16 residues. Germline CDR1 LNHNV, CDR2 YYDKDF (reference sequence). Trimming cost V 3 bases and J 5 bases; bases outside gene matches: 10.

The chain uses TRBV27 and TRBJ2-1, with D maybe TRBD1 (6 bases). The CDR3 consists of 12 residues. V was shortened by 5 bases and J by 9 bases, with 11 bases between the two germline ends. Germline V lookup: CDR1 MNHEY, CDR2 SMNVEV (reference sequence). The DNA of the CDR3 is TGTGCCAGCAGTATCAGGGGTGGTGAGCAGTTCTTC. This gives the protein CASSIRGGEQFF.

The CDR3 loop reads CASSTPQRGTGELFF. Here the CDR3 DNA reads TGTGCCAGCAGCACCCCGCAGCGCGGCACCGGGGAGCTGTTTTTT. The gene calls are TRBV11-2 and TRBJ2-2; D is undetermined. The V and J ends lost 5 bases and 4 bases respectively, with 14 bases between them. Germline V gives CDR1 SGHAT, CDR2 FQNNGV. The CDR3 length is 15 residues.

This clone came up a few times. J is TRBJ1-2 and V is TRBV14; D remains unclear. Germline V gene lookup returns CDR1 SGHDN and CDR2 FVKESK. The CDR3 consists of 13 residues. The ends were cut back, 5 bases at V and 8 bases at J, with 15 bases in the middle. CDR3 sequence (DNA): TGTGCCAGCAGCGACCGGCTTGGGTGGGGCTACACCTTC. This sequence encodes CASSDRLGWGYTF.

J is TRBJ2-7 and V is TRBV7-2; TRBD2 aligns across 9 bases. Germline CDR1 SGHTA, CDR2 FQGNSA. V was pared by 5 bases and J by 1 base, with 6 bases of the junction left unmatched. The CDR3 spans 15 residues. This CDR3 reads CASSPIAGASYEQYF. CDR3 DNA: TGTGCCAGCAGCCCAATAGCGGGAGCGTCCTACGAGCAGTACTTC. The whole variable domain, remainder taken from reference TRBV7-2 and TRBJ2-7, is GAGVSQSPSNKVTEKGKDVELRCDPISGHTALYWYRQSLGQGLEFLIYFQGNSAPDKSGLPSDRFSAERTGGSVSTLTIQRTQQEDSAVYLCASSPIAGASYEQYFGPGTRLTVT.

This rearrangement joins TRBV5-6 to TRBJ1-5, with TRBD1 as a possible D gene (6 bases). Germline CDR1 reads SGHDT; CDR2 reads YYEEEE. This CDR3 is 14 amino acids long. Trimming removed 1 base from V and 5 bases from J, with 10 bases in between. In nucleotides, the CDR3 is TGTGCCAGCAGCTTGCGGTGGGGGCATCAGCCCCAGCATTTT. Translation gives CASSLRWGHQPQHF.

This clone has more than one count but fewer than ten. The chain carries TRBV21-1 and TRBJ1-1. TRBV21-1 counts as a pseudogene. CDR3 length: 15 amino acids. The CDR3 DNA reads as TGTGCCAGCAGCAAAGTTCGACGCCACGGAACAGAAGCTTTCTTT. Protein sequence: CASSKVRRHGTEAFF.

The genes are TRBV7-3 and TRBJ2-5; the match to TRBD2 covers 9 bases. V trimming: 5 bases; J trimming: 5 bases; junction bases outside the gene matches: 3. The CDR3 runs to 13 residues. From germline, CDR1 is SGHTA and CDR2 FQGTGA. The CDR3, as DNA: TGTGCCAGCAGCCGCGGGGGGGCGGAGACCCAGTACTTC. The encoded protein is CASSRGGAETQYF.

This CDR3 reads CASSLYGHGELFF. The DNA for the CDR3 is TGTGCCAGCAGCTTATATGGACACGGGGAGCTGTTTTTT. The genes are TRBV7-8 and TRBJ2-2, with D perhaps matching TRBD1 (5 bases). CDR1 and CDR2 from the germline V gene are SGHVS and FQNEAQ. The CDR3 has 13 amino acids. Trimming stripped 2 bases from V and 7 bases from J, with 8 bases between.

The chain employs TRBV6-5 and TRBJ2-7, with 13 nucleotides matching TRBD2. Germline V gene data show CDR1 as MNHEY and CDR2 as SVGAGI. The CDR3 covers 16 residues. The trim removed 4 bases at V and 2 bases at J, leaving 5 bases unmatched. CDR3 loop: CASSFRLAGGPYEQYF. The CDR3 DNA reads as TGTGCCAGCAGTTTCAGACTAGCGGGAGGCCCCTACGAGCAGTACTTC.

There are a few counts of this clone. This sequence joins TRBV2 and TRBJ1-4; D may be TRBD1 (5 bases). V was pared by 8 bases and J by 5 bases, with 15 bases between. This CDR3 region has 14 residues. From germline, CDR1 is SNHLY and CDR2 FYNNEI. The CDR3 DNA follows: TGTGCCAGCCTCCGGGACCTATTAAATGAAAAACTGTTTTTT. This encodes CASLRDLLNEKLFF.

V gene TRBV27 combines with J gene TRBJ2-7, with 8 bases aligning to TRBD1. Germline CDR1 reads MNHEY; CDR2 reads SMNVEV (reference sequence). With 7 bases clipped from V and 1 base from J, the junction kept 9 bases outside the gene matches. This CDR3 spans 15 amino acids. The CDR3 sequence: CASTLTGGQSYEQYF. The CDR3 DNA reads TGTGCCAGCACCCTCACAGGGGGTCAATCCTACGAGCAGTACTTC.

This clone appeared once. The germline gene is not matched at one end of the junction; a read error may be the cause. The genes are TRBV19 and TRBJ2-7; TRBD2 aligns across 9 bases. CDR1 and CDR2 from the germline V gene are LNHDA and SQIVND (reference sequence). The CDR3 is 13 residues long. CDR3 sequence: CASSIAGVDEQYF. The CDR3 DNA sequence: TGTGCCAGTAGCATAGCGGGAGTCGACGAGCAGTACTTC.

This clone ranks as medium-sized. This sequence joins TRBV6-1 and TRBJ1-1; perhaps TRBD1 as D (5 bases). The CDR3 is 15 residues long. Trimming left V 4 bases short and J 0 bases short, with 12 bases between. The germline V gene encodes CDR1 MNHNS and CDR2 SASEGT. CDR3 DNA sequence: TGTGCCAGCAGTGTGGGCGGGGGGATGAACACTGAAGCTTTCTTT. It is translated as CASSVGGGMNTEAFF.

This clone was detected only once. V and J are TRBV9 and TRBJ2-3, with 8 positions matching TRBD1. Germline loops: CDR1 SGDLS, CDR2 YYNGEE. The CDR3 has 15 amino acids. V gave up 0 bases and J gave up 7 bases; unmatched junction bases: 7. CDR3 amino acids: CASSVVAGGGNTQYF. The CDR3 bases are TGTGCCAGCAGCGTAGTAGCAGGGGGCGGGAATACGCAGTATTTT. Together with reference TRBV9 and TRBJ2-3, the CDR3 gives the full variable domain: DSGVTQTPKHLITATGQRVTLRCSPRSGDLSVYWYQQSLDQGLQFLIQYYNGEERAKGNILERFSAQQFPDLHSELNLSSLELGDSALYFCASSVVAGGGNTQYFGPGTRLTVL.

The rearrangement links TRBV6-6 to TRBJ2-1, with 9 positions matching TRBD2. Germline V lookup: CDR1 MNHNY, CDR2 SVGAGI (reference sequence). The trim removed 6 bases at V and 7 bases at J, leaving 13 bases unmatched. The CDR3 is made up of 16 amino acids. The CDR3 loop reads CASRNLLAGIVNEQFF. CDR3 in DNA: TGTGCCAGCAGAAACCTACTAGCGGGTATAGTAAATGAGCAGTTCTTC.

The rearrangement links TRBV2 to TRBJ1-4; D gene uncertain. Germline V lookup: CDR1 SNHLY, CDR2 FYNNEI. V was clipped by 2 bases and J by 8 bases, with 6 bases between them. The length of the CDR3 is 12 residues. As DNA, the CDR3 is TGTGCCAGCAGTGAAAACGGGGAAAAACTGTTTTTT. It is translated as CASSENGEKLFF.

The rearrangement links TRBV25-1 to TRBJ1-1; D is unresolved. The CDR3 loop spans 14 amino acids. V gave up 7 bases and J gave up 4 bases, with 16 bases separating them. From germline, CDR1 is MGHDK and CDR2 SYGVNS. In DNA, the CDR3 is TGTGCCAGCACCCCTTTCGGGAGTGTCACTGAAGCTTTCTTT. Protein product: CASTPFGSVTEAFF.

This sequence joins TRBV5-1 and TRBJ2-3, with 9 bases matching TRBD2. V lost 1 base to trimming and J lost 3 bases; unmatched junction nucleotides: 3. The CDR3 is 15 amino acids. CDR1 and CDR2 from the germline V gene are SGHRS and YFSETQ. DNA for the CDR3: TGCGCCAGCAGCTTGCCACTAGCGGGTACAGATACGCAGTATTTT. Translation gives CASSLPLAGTDTQYF.

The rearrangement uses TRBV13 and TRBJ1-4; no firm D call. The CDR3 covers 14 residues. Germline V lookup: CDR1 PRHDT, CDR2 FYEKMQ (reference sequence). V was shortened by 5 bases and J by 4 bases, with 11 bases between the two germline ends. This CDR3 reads CASSRLSSNEKLFF. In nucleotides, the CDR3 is TGTGCCAGCAGCCGCCTCAGTAGTAATGAAAAACTGTTTTTT.

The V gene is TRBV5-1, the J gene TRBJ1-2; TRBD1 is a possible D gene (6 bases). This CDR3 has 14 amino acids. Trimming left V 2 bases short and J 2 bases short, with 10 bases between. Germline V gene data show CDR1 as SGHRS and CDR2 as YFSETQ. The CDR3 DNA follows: TGCGCCAGCAGCTTAAACAGGGCCAACTATGGCTACACCTTC. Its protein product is CASSLNRANYGYTF.